Each of the 29 T cell receptor beta chains below was sequenced from the same sample in a study of blood T cell repertoires in COVID-19. Sequencing used immunoSEQ multiplex PCR; TCRdb keeps in-frame clones, though not all of them. Of fewer than 250,000 clones in the sample, around four fifths were seen once. Sequenced input: peripheral blood. The receptors shown here come from a woman aged 45 to 65 with acute or convalescent COVID-19.

This chain uses TRBV28 with TRBJ2-3; TRBD2 is a possible D gene (6 bases). Trimming took off 4 bases at V and 2 bases at J, with 13 bases between the two ends. This CDR3 has 15 amino acids. Germline V lookup: CDR1 MDHEN, CDR2 SYDVKM. The CDR3, as DNA: TGTGCCAGCAGTTACGGCGGGGCCTCCACAGATACGCAGTATTTT. Translated: CASSYGGASTDTQYF.

V usage is TRBV6-5 and J usage is TRBJ2-7; 13 bases fit TRBD2. The CDR3 runs to 15 residues. Unmatched junction bases numbered 10, after V lost 8 bases and J lost 6 bases. Germline V gives CDR1 MNHEY, CDR2 SVGAGI. The CDR3 is CASHPGTSGIIEQYF. DNA of the CDR3: TGTGCCAGCCACCCCGGGACTAGCGGGATAATCGAGCAGTACTTC.

This clone was recorded a few times. This chain connects TRBV3-1 (or the pseudogene TRBV3-2) to TRBJ1-2, with TRBD1 as a possible D gene (5 bases). Between the trimmed V and J ends, which lost 4 bases and 8 bases, there was a span of 14 bases. Per germline, CDR1 LGHDT and CDR2 YNNKEL (reference sequence). This CDR3 has 13 amino acids. In DNA form, the CDR3 reads TGTGCCAGCAGCCCCGGGGAGGGGAAAGGCTACACCTTC. Its protein is CASSPGEGKGYTF.

The chain joins TRBV29-1 to TRBJ1-1; D may be TRBD1 (6 bases). Trimming pared 1 base from V and 4 bases from J, leaving 10 bases between. This CDR3 is 13 amino acids long. CDR1 SQVTM and CDR2 ANQGSEA come from the germline V gene. This CDR3 reads CSVEADRTTEAFF. The CDR3 region has the DNA TGCAGCGTTGAAGCGGACAGAACCACTGAAGCTTTCTTT.

V is TRBV5-1 and J is TRBJ1-2, with D possibly matching TRBD1 (6 bases). V lost 4 bases and J lost 7, with 20 bases in between. Germline CDR1 SGHRS, CDR2 YFSETQ. The CDR3 runs 15 residues. In nucleotides, the CDR3 is TGCGCCAGCAGCCCTACTTTACAGGGTGTGAGTGGCTACACCTTC. It is translated as CASSPTLQGVSGYTF.

The V call is TRBV5-4, the J call TRBJ2-7; the match to TRBD1 covers 7 bases. V was clipped by 4 bases and J by 2 bases; unmatched bases: 6. Per the germline V gene, CDR1 is SGHNT and CDR2 is YYREEE (reference sequence). The CDR3 is 14 amino acids. This chain's CDR3 is CASSIRDSPYEQYF. In DNA, the CDR3 is TGTGCCAGCAGCATCCGGGACAGCCCCTACGAGCAGTACTTC.

This rearrangement joins TRBV11-2 to TRBJ2-1, with 7 positions matching TRBD2. Losses at the gene ends were 1 base for V and 10 bases for J; bases not matched to a gene: 1. Germline assignment: CDR1 SGHAT and CDR2 FQNNGV. The CDR3 spans 12 residues. CDR3 nucleotides: TGTGCCAGCAGCTTAGGGCGGGGGGAGCAGTTCTTC. This encodes CASSLGRGEQFF.

This chain links TRBV10-1 with TRBJ2-1; TRBD2 agrees at 15 bases. V shed 6 bases, J shed 10 bases, and the junction held 10 bases outside the gene matches. The CDR3 covers 16 residues. Germline loops: CDR1 WNHNN, CDR2 SYGVQD (reference sequence). CDR3 sequence (DNA): TGCGCCAGCAGCGCGGGACTAGCGGGAGGCTTGGGCGAGCAGTTCTTC. This gives the protein CASSAGLAGGLGEQFF.

The genes are TRBV6-5 and TRBJ2-3; D may be TRBD2 (6 bases). The ends were cut back, 4 bases at V and 4 bases at J, with 12 bases in the middle. Germline V CDR1 and CDR2: MNHEY, SVGAGI. CDR3 length equals 14 residues. CDR3 in amino acids: CASSSPREADTQYF. The CDR3 DNA sequence: TGTGCCAGCAGTTCGCCGAGGGAGGCAGATACGCAGTATTTT.

A remark on this clone: Additional DNA sequences in this sample encode the identical CDR3. V is TRBV5-1 and J is TRBJ2-7; tentatively, D is TRBD2 (6 bases). This CDR3 region has 15 residues. Per the germline V gene, CDR1 is SGHRS and CDR2 is YFSETQ. V was shortened by 0 bases and J by 2 bases, with 12 bases between the two germline ends. CDR3 residues: CASSLAGTGAYEQYF. The DNA for the CDR3 is TGCGCCAGCAGCTTGGCCGGGACGGGGGCCTACGAGCAGTACTTC. The full variable domain, in which reference TRBV5-1 and TRBJ2-7 provide the parts outside the CDR3, is KAGVTQTPRYLIKTRGQQVTLSCSPISGHRSVSWYQQTPGQGLQFLFEYFSETQRNKGNFPGRFSGRQFSNSRSEMNVSTLELGDSALYLCASSLAGTGAYEQYFGPGTRLTVT.

This sequence joins TRBV6-6 and TRBJ2-7; D might be TRBD2 (5 bases). The V gene lost 5 bases and the J gene lost 5 bases, with 10 bases spanning the gap. The germline CDR1 and CDR2 sequences are MNHNY and SVGAGI (reference sequence). The CDR3 covers 12 residues. CDR3 sequence: CASSDVGDEQYF. CDR3 nucleotide sequence: TGTGCCAGCAGTGACGTCGGGGACGAGCAGTACTTC.

The V gene is TRBV28, the J gene TRBJ1-2; maybe TRBD1 (6 bases). The CDR3 has 14 amino acids. The germline V gene encodes CDR1 MDHEN and CDR2 SYDVKM. The V end was cut by 3 bases, the J end by 6 bases, with 14 bases between. CDR3 in DNA: TGTGCCAGCAGTTTGGTATTCTGGGGGCATGGCTACACCTTC. This sequence encodes CASSLVFWGHGYTF.

CDR3 amino acids: CATSDFTGNHGYTF. CDR3 nucleotides: TGTGCCACCAGTGATTTTACAGGGAATCATGGCTACACCTTC. The V gene is TRBV24-1, the J gene TRBJ1-2; D perhaps matches TRBD1 (6 bases). The CDR3 is made up of 14 amino acids. V was shortened by 1 base and J by 6 bases, with 11 bases between the two germline ends. CDR1 is KGHDR and CDR2 is SFDVKD in the germline V gene.

The V and J genes are TRBV19 and TRBJ2-7, with 9 bases lining up with TRBD2. There are 13 residues in the CDR3. Germline CDR1 and CDR2: LNHDA and SQIVND (reference sequence). Unmatched junction bases numbered 8, after V lost 7 bases and J lost 7 bases. CDR3 DNA: TGTGCCAGTAACGGCGGGAGGGCCAGGGAGCAGTACTTC. Translated: CASNGGRAREQYF. Complete variable domain (other parts from reference TRBV19 and TRBJ2-7): DGGITQSPKYLFRKEGQNVTLSCEQNLNHDAMYWYRQDPGQGLRLIYYSQIVNDFQKGDIAEGYSVSREKKESFPLTVTSAQKNPTAFYLCASNGGRAREQYFGPGTRLTVT.

This rearrangement joins TRBV5-4 to TRBJ2-5, with 9 bases matching TRBD2. This CDR3 contains 19 residues. J lost 1 base, V lost 1 base, and 14 bases had no gene match. Germline lookup yields CDR1 SGHNT and CDR2 YYREEE (reference sequence). DNA of the CDR3: TGTGCCAGCAGCTTGTATTGCGGGAGGGCCCCGGATCCCCAAGAGACCCAGTACTTC. Translating gives CASSLYCGRAPDPQETQYF.

CDR3 protein: CASSPPTGNTYEQYF. The CDR3 DNA follows: TGTGCCAGCTCACCACCGACAGGGAATACCTACGAGCAGTACTTC. The rearrangement uses TRBV18 and TRBJ2-7, with 7 bases aligning to TRBD1. The CDR3 consists of 15 residues. The V segment lost 0 bases and the J segment 2 bases; nucleotides outside the gene matches: 4. In germline, CDR1 is KGHSH, CDR2 LQKENI. The whole variable domain, filled in from reference TRBV18 and TRBJ2-7, reads NAGVMQNPRHLVRRRGQEARLRCSPMKGHSHVYWYRQLPEEGLKFMVYLQKENIIDESGMPKERFSAEFPKEGPSILRIQQVVRGDSAAYFCASSPPTGNTYEQYFGPGTRLTVT.

Concerning this clone itself: One end of the junction is discordant with germline, which a read error may explain. The rearrangement joins TRBV7-7 to TRBJ2-1; 8 positions match TRBD1. CDR1 SSHAT and CDR2 FNYEAQ come from the germline V gene (reference sequence). This CDR3 comprises 16 residues. CDR3: CASSLGQGSLGGEQFF. In nucleotides, the CDR3 is TGTGCTAGCAGCTTAGGACAGGGATCGCTCGGAGGAGAGCAGTTCTTC.

The table lists this clone with a count of one. The V gene is TRBV19, the J gene TRBJ2-1, with D perhaps TRBD2 (6 bases). CDR3 length: 17 residues. Between the trimmed V and J ends, which lost 4 bases and 2 bases, there was a span of 18 bases. Per the germline V gene, CDR1 is LNHDA and CDR2 is SQIVND (reference sequence). The CDR3 bases are TGTGCCAGTAGTAGGACTCTAGTGGGGGGAACCTACAATGAGCAGTTCTTC. Protein sequence: CASSRTLVGGTYNEQFF.

V gene TRBV11-2 combines with J gene TRBJ1-2; a possible D gene is TRBD1 (5 bases). CDR1 and CDR2 from the germline V gene are SGHAT and FQNNGV. Trimming took off 2 bases at V and 6 bases at J, with 13 bases between the two ends. The CDR3 loop spans 14 amino acids. The DNA of the CDR3 is TGTGCCAGCAGCTTAAATTCACAGGTCAATGGCTACACCTTC. Protein product: CASSLNSQVNGYTF.

The rearrangement joins TRBV30 to TRBJ2-3; D is uncertain. The germline V gene has CDR1 GTSNPN and CDR2 SVGIG (reference sequence). The CDR3 runs 12 residues. The V gene lost 3 bases and the J gene lost 1 base, with 5 bases spanning the gap. The CDR3 is CAWSLGTDTQYF. The CDR3 nucleotides read TGTGCCTGGAGCTTAGGCACAGATACGCAGTATTTT.

This chain connects TRBV5-4 to TRBJ2-3; D is uncertain. This CDR3 contains 15 residues. The germline gives CDR1 SGHNT, CDR2 YYREEE (reference sequence). V was clipped by 4 bases and J by 7 bases, with 19 bases between them. The CDR3 DNA reads TGTGCCAGCAGCCTTCCGGCCCTAACAGAGAATACGCAGTATTTT. Amino acids: CASSLPALTENTQYF.

The chain combines TRBV5-1 with TRBJ1-1, with D perhaps matching TRBD1 (6 bases). Trimming left V 3 bases short and J 1 base short, with 16 bases between. The CDR3 loop spans 16 amino acids. CDR1 and CDR2 from the germline V gene are SGHRS and YFSETQ. This chain's CDR3 is CASSSAVGTSNTEAFF. The CDR3 DNA is TGCGCCAGCAGCTCGGCGGTCGGGACATCGAACACTGAAGCTTTCTTT.

The V call is TRBV20-1, the J call TRBJ1-1; maybe TRBD1 (5 bases). This CDR3 has 11 amino acids. CDR1 and CDR2 (germline): DFQATT, SNEGSKA (reference sequence). Trimming took 5 bases from V and 5 from J, leaving 9 bases between them. The CDR3 sequence: CSAGGRTEAFF. For the CDR3, the DNA is TGCAGTGCTGGGGGGAGGACTGAAGCTTTCTTT.

CDR3: CASSQGLAGVGIGYF. CDR3 in DNA: TGTGCCAGCAGCCAAGGGCTAGCGGGAGTAGGAATAGGGTATTTT. The chain links TRBV4-2 to TRBJ2-3; 10 nucleotides match TRBD2. The trim removed 1 base at V and 14 bases at J, leaving 12 bases unmatched. The CDR3 has 15 amino acids. Germline CDR1 and CDR2: LGHNA and YNFKEQ.

This chain joins TRBV2 and TRBJ2-2, with a possible D match to TRBD1 (5 bases). CDR1 is SNHLY, CDR2 FYNNEI, per germline. Trimming took off 8 bases at V and 6 bases at J, with 7 bases between the two ends. There are 11 residues in the CDR3. CDR3 residues: CASSTAGELFF. CDR3 sequence (DNA): TGTGCCAGCTCGACAGCCGGGGAGCTGTTTTTT. Using reference TRBV2 and TRBJ2-2 for the parts outside the CDR3, the full variable domain is EPEVTQTPSHQVTQMGQEVILRCVPISNHLYFYWYRQILGQKVEFLVSFYNNEISEKSEIFDDQFSVERPDGSNFTLKIRSTKLEDSAMYFCASSTAGELFFGEGSRLTVL.

This chain uses TRBV6-5 with TRBJ2-1; 7 bases line up with TRBD1. With V trimmed by 6 bases and J by 5 bases, 10 bases remained unmatched. Germline CDR1 and CDR2: MNHEY and SVGAGI. The CDR3 length is 15 residues. The CDR3 loop reads CASRPGTVKDNEQFF. The CDR3 nucleotides read TGTGCCAGCAGACCCGGGACAGTGAAGGACAATGAGCAGTTCTTC.

The rearrangement uses TRBV30 and TRBJ2-1, with 9 positions matching TRBD2. The trim removed 4 bases at V and 12 bases at J, leaving 10 bases unmatched. From germline, CDR1 is GTSNPN and CDR2 SVGIG (reference sequence). This CDR3 region has 13 residues. As DNA, the CDR3 is TGTGCCTGGAACATAATAGGACTAGCGAGGCAGTTCTTC. It translates to CAWNIIGLARQFF.

The chain combines TRBV28 with TRBJ1-2; no firm D call. The CDR3 is made up of 13 amino acids. Germline CDR1 reads MDHEN; CDR2 reads SYDVKM. The V and J ends lost 2 bases and 1 base respectively, with 5 bases between them. CDR3 DNA: TGTGCCAGCAGTTTACTCAGTAACTATGGCTACACCTTC. Its translation is CASSLLSNYGYTF.

The rearrangement uses TRBV21-1 and TRBJ1-6; the listed D gene, TRBD1, was not tested against the DNA. TRBV21-1 is flagged as a pseudogene. The CDR3 totals 16 residues. Written as DNA, the CDR3 is TGTGCCAGGAGGGGGCTTTTGAGCTCCTATAATTCACCCCTCCACTTT. Its translation is CARRGLLSSYNSPLHF.